Below are 13 T cell receptor beta chains sequenced from a single sample in a study of T-cell memory formation after mild COVID-19. A single record per CDR3 protein comes from TCRdb applying MiXCR to the 5' RACE reads. Of 450,000 to 650,000 distinct CDR3 sequences in the sample, more than 15% were seen once. Sequenced sample: PBMCs or a T cell subset sorted from them (not recorded which). The receptor set was obtained from an adult woman who had mild COVID-19 (a few samples of this study predate the infection). Cell type and time point are not known.

This chain joins TRBV24-1 and TRBJ2-6, with 7 positions matching TRBD1. The CDR3 consists of 16 residues. Germline V gene data show CDR1 as KGHDR and CDR2 as SFDVKD. J was trimmed by 2 bases and V by 4 bases; bases with no gene match: 4. The CDR3 region has the DNA TGTGCCACCAGTGACCCGACAGGGACTGGGGCCAACGTCCTGACTTTC. Translating it yields CATSDPTGTGANVLTF.

The rearrangement links TRBV5-1 to TRBJ2-2, with D tentatively TRBD1 (7 bases). V lost 2 bases and J 7 bases, leaving 15 bases between the germline ends. This CDR3 region has 15 residues. The germline V gene encodes CDR1 SGHRS and CDR2 YFSETQ. The CDR3 spells CASSFVRGAVGELFF. The CDR3 DNA is TGCGCCAGCAGCTTCGTCAGGGGGGCAGTCGGGGAGCTGTTTTTT.

The V call is TRBV20-1, the J call TRBJ2-5; 11 bases fit TRBD2. Germline V lookup: CDR1 DFQATT, CDR2 SNEGSKA (reference sequence). V trimming: 3 bases; J trimming: 9 bases; junction bases outside the gene matches: 12. CDR3 length: 15 residues. Written as DNA, the CDR3 is TGCAGTGCTAGGGAACTAGCGGGAGCTACCCGGGCCCAGTACTTC. It codes for CSARELAGATRAQYF.

In its sample, this clonotype was seen a few times. This sequence joins TRBV6-1 and TRBJ1-2, with 7 bases identical to TRBD1. The V segment lost 1 base and the J segment 2 bases; nucleotides outside the gene matches: 4. This CDR3 spans 15 amino acids. Looked up from germline, CDR1 is MNHNS and CDR2 is SASEGT. CDR3 nucleotides: TGTGCCAGCAGTGAAGTAGGGACAGAGAACTATGGCTACACCTTC. Amino acid sequence: CASSEVGTENYGYTF.

At least ten counts were recorded for this clonotype. CDR3 sequence reads: CASSLSGRDEQFF. Written as DNA, the CDR3 is TGTGCCAGCAGCCTTAGCGGGAGGGATGAGCAGTTCTTC. The chain carries TRBV7-2 and TRBJ2-1; TRBD2 aligns across 11 bases. The trim removed 5 bases at V and 8 bases at J, leaving 2 bases unmatched. Germline-derived CDR1 and CDR2 are SGHTA and FQGNSA. The length of the CDR3 is 13 residues.

V usage is TRBV7-2 and J usage is TRBJ2-7, with TRBD2 matching 10 bases. Germline CDR1 is SGHTA and CDR2 is FQGNSA. The CDR3 length is 18 residues. The V gene end was trimmed by 4 bases and the J gene end by 1 base; junction bases not matched to a gene: 13. CDR3 DNA sequence: TGTGCCAGCAGCTGGCCCATAGCGGGAGGCCGGGAGTCCTACGAGCAGTACTTC. As protein: CASSWPIAGGRESYEQYF.

A few counts support this clonotype. The rearrangement links TRBV20-1 to TRBJ2-3, with no clear D. Germline loops: CDR1 DFQATT, CDR2 SNEGSKA (reference sequence). The CDR3 spans 14 residues. The V gene lost 7 bases and the J gene lost 0 bases, with 14 bases spanning the gap. CDR3 in DNA: TGCAGTGTTAAGGGTCCCACTAGCACAGATACGCAGTATTTT. Its translation: CSVKGPTSTDTQYF.

This clonotype has just a few counts. This sequence joins TRBV10-3 and TRBJ2-7; D remains ambiguous. The V end was cut by 0 bases, the J end by 9 bases, with 12 bases between. Germline assignment: CDR1 ENHRY and CDR2 SYGVKD. The CDR3 runs 13 residues. The CDR3 reads CAISESTASGQYF. The CDR3 DNA reads TGTGCCATCAGTGAGTCCACGGCCTCCGGGCAGTACTTC.

This chain links TRBV2 with TRBJ1-1; D is ambiguous. The CDR3 has 17 amino acids. With 6 bases removed from V and 0 bases from J, the gap between germline ends came to 20 bases. Germline V lookup: CDR1 SNHLY, CDR2 FYNNEI. CDR3 sequence reads: CASRALFGQVLNTEAFF. In DNA form, the CDR3 reads TGTGCCAGCAGAGCTCTCTTCGGTCAGGTTCTGAACACTGAAGCTTTCTTT.

The gene calls are TRBV27 and TRBJ1-1, with D perhaps TRBD1 (5 bases). CDR3 length: 13 amino acids. The V gene lost 5 bases and the J gene lost 8 bases, with 15 bases spanning the gap. The germline gives CDR1 MNHEY, CDR2 SMNVEV (reference sequence). CDR3 nucleotides: TGTGCCAGCAGTCCCCCAGACAGATCCGAAGCTTTCTTT. Protein sequence: CASSPPDRSEAFF.

This clonotype was counted only a few times. CDR3 bases: TGTGCCAGCAGTCGCAGACGGGACACCGGGGAGCTGTTTTTT. This sequence encodes CASSRRRDTGELFF. The chain uses TRBV27 and TRBJ2-2, with unresolved D. From germline, CDR1 is MNHEY and CDR2 SMNVEV (reference sequence). CDR3 size: 14 residues. V lost 5 bases and J 3 bases, leaving 10 bases between the germline ends.

The rearrangement uses TRBV27 and TRBJ1-6, with D perhaps matching TRBD1 (6 bases). From germline, CDR1 is MNHEY and CDR2 SMNVEV (reference sequence). This CDR3 has 14 residues. V was pared by 5 bases and J by 7 bases, with 12 bases between. The CDR3 loop is CASSRNRANSPLHF. The DNA for the CDR3 is TGTGCCAGCAGTCGTAACAGGGCCAATTCACCCCTCCACTTT.

In this sample, this clonotype turned up a few times. The V call is TRBV18, the J call TRBJ2-7; D ambiguous. The V gene lost 2 bases and the J gene lost 0 bases, with 8 bases spanning the gap. CDR3 length equals 14 residues. Germline values: CDR1 KGHSH, CDR2 LQKENI. The CDR3 DNA reads TGTGCCAGCTCACCAGGGATAAGCTCCTACGAGCAGTACTTC. Translated, it gives CASSPGISSYEQYF.